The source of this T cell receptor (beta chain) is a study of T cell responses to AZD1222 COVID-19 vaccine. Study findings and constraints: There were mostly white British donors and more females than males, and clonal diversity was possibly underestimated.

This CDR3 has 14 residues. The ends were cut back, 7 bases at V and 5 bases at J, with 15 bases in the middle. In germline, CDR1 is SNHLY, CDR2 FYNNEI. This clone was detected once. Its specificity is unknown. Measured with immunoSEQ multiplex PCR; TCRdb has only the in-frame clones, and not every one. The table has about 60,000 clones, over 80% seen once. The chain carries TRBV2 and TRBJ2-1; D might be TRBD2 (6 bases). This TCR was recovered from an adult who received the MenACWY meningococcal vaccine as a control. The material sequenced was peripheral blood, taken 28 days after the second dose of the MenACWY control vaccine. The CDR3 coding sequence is TGTGCCAGCACTAAGGACTATGCCGACAATGAGCAGTTCTTC. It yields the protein CASTKDYADNEQFF.